The 17 T cell receptor beta chains given below trace back to one sample, sequenced in a study of T-cell memory formation after mild COVID-19. TCRdb used MiXCR to reprocess the 5' RACE reads, holding one entry per CDR3 protein. The repertoire holds about 210,000 distinct CDR3 sequences, 8% to 11% seen once, with approximately 3% in the top ten. Input material: PBMCs or a T cell subset sorted from them (not recorded which). These receptors all come from a man aged 18 to 30 who had mild COVID-19 (a few samples of this study predate the infection). Cell type and time point are not known.

The chain recombines TRBV20-1 with TRBJ2-2, with D hard to call. Germline CDR1 and CDR2: DFQATT and SNEGSKA (reference sequence). The germline V and J ends were trimmed by 0 bases and 4 bases, with 3 bases remaining between them. CDR3 length equals 12 residues. The CDR3 reads CSAREGTGELFF. DNA of the CDR3: TGCAGTGCTAGAGAGGGCACCGGGGAGCTGTTTTTT.

This clonotype was seen a few times. The chain employs TRBV6-2 or TRBV6-3 and TRBJ2-7, with TRBD2 matching 8 bases. The CDR3 has 15 amino acids. V lost 0 bases to trimming and J lost 5 bases; unmatched junction nucleotides: 6. Germline V gene sequence: CDR1 MNHEY, CDR2 SVGEGT. The CDR3 sequence is CASSYSWGLGHEQYF. CDR3 coding DNA: TGTGCCAGCAGTTACTCCTGGGGACTAGGGCACGAGCAGTACTTC.

The chain combines TRBV5-1 with TRBJ2-1; the match to TRBD2 covers 11 bases. The CDR3 consists of 16 residues. Per the germline V gene, CDR1 is SGHRS and CDR2 is YFSETQ. After removal of 3 bases from V and 0 bases from J, the junction contained 2 bases not matched to a gene. Here the CDR3 DNA reads TGCGCCAGCAGCTCCGGACTAGCGGGCTCCTACAATGAGCAGTTCTTC. Encoded protein: CASSSGLAGSYNEQFF.

The V call is TRBV7-9, the J call TRBJ1-4; perhaps TRBD1 as D (6 bases). With 5 bases removed from V and 10 bases from J, the gap between germline ends came to 20 bases. The CDR3 covers 15 residues. Germline V gene lookup returns CDR1 SEHNR and CDR2 FQNEAQ (reference sequence). The DNA for the CDR3 is TGTGCCAGCAGCCCCCGGGGAGGGGGGGGCGGAAAACTGTTTTTT. Translating it yields CASSPRGGGGGKLFF.

In its sample, this clonotype was seen a few times. This chain connects TRBV6-5 to TRBJ1-2; D is perhaps TRBD1 (6 bases). The CDR3 runs to 15 residues. V was cut by 8 bases and J by 8 bases, with 24 bases left in between. CDR1 is MNHEY and CDR2 is SVGAGI in the germline V gene. CDR3 nucleotide sequence: TGTGCCAGCCGCTTCGAGGGACAACAACCTGGGGGCTACACCTTC. Amino acids: CASRFEGQQPGGYTF.

This clonotype appeared a few times. The CDR3 loop is CASSAHYEQYF. CDR3 nucleotides: TGTGCCAGCAGCGCCCACTACGAGCAGTACTTC. The chain employs TRBV12-3 or TRBV12-4 and TRBJ2-7, with D hard to call. Trimming shortened V by 6 bases and J by 3 bases, and 6 bases separated the two germline ends. This CDR3 contains 11 residues.

This clonotype was detected ten times or more. The chain joins TRBV5-1 to TRBJ2-7, with 9 bases aligning to TRBD1. The V gene end was trimmed by 3 bases and the J gene end by 10 bases; junction bases not matched to a gene: 5. This CDR3 is 12 amino acids long. Germline V lookup: CDR1 SGHRS, CDR2 YFSETQ. The CDR3 nucleotides are TGCGCCAGCAGCTGGGGACAGGGATACCAGTACTTC. Its translation is CASSWGQGYQYF. Looking up the rest from reference TRBV5-1 and TRBJ2-7 gives the full variable domain: KAGVTQTPRYLIKTRGQQVTLSCSPISGHRSVSWYQQTPGQGLQFLFEYFSETQRNKGNFPGRFSGRQFSNSRSEMNVSTLELGDSALYLCASSWGQGYQYFGPGTRLTVT.

This clonotype was recorded once. The rearrangement links TRBV7-9 to TRBJ1-2, with 7 bases fitting TRBD1. After removal of 4 bases from V and 4 bases from J, the junction contained 12 bases not matched to a gene. The germline gives CDR1 SEHNR, CDR2 FQNEAQ (reference sequence). The CDR3 covers 16 residues. CDR3 loop: CASSSYSRDSPYGYTF. DNA of the CDR3: TGTGCCAGCAGCTCCTACTCCCGGGACAGCCCCTATGGCTACACCTTC.

In this sample, this clonotype turned up a few times. The chain joins TRBV5-5 to TRBJ1-6, with a weak D call TRBD1 (5 bases). Looked up from germline, CDR1 is SGHKS and CDR2 is YYEKEE (reference sequence). The CDR3 length is 15 residues. The V end lost 0 bases, the J end lost 7 bases, and 11 bases lay between the germline ends. CDR3 protein: CASSLDGRENSPLHF. In DNA form, the CDR3 reads TGTGCCAGCAGCTTGGACGGCAGGGAGAATTCACCCCTCCACTTT. The whole variable domain, remainder taken from reference TRBV5-5 and TRBJ1-6, is DAGVTQSPTHLIKTRGQQVTLRCSPISGHKSVSWYQQVLGQGPQFIFQYYEKEERGRGNFPDRFSARQFPNYSSELNVNALLLGDSALYLCASSLDGRENSPLHFGNGTRLTVT.

This clonotype showed up just a few times. V usage is TRBV2 and J usage is TRBJ1-4; D is ambiguous. V dropped 1 base and J dropped 5 bases, with 8 bases sitting between them. Germline-derived CDR1 and CDR2 are SNHLY and FYNNEI. The CDR3 sequence is 14 residues long. CDR3 nucleotide sequence: TGTGCCAGCAGTGAAGTGGCAGCAAATGAAAAACTGTTTTTT. Encoded protein: CASSEVAANEKLFF.

This clonotype was counted many times. The chain has TRBV2 and TRBJ2-6; TRBD1 aligns across 7 bases. J was trimmed by 3 bases and V by 4 bases; bases with no gene match: 3. Germline-derived CDR1 and CDR2 are SNHLY and FYNNEI. The CDR3 is made up of 15 amino acids. In nucleotides, the CDR3 is TGTGCCAGCAGTGGCGACAGGGTTGGGGCCAACGTCCTGACTTTC. Translating gives CASSGDRVGANVLTF.

This clonotype has just a few counts. The V gene is TRBV5-1, the J gene TRBJ1-3, with 7 bases that match TRBD1. Looked up from germline, CDR1 is SGHRS and CDR2 is YFSETQ. The length of the CDR3 is 15 residues. Trimming took 1 base from V and 2 from J; bases not matched to a gene: 3. In nucleotides, the CDR3 is TGCGCCAGCAGCTTGACCAGGGGGACTGGAAACACCATATATTTT. It specifies CASSLTRGTGNTIYF. The full variable domain, its missing parts supplied by reference TRBV5-1 and TRBJ1-3, is KAGVTQTPRYLIKTRGQQVTLSCSPISGHRSVSWYQQTPGQGLQFLFEYFSETQRNKGNFPGRFSGRQFSNSRSEMNVSTLELGDSALYLCASSLTRGTGNTIYFGEGSWLTVV.

The chain recombines TRBV12-3 or TRBV12-4 with TRBJ1-3; 7 nucleotides agree with TRBD1. The V and J ends lost 5 bases and 0 bases, in that order; junction bases with no gene match: 10. CDR3 length equals 17 residues. The CDR3: CASSRRTQGSSGNTIYF. In nucleotides, the CDR3 is TGTGCCAGCAGTCGGAGAACACAGGGGAGCTCTGGAAACACCATATATTTT.

V is TRBV10-3 and J is TRBJ1-5; TRBD1 matches 8 bases. This CDR3 spans 16 amino acids. After removal of 6 bases from V and 0 bases from J, the junction contained 7 bases not matched to a gene. Germline loops: CDR1 ENHRY, CDR2 SYGVKD. The CDR3 reads CAISATGDFSNQPQHF. CDR3 DNA: TGTGCCATCAGCGCGACAGGGGATTTTAGCAATCAGCCCCAGCATTTT.

This clonotype appeared a few times. The chain's CDR3 is CATSRADARVPYEQYF. In DNA, the CDR3 is TGTGCCACCAGCAGAGCGGACGCACGAGTCCCCTACGAGCAGTACTTC. The chain uses TRBV15 and TRBJ2-7; D is unclear. CDR3 size: 16 residues. The V gene lost 1 base and the J gene lost 2 bases, with 15 bases spanning the gap. Germline V gene sequence: CDR1 LNHNV, CDR2 YYDKDF (reference sequence).

This clonotype was picked up a small number of times. The DNA for the CDR3 is TGCGCCAGCAGCGGCGGCAGGGGAGACGCTGAAGCTTTCTTT. As protein: CASSGGRGDAEAFF. The rearrangement joins TRBV5-1 to TRBJ1-1; weak D call: TRBD1 (6 bases). The CDR3 totals 14 residues. CDR1 SGHRS and CDR2 YFSETQ come from the germline V gene. Deletions cut 4 bases from V and 6 bases from J, with 16 bases between.

This clonotype appeared a few times. This rearrangement joins TRBV6-2 or TRBV6-3 to TRBJ2-2, with 10 bases identical to TRBD2. V lost 7 bases, J lost 5 bases, and 10 bases stayed unmatched. CDR1 is MNHEY and CDR2 is SVGEGT in the germline V gene. The CDR3 extends over 16 amino acids. The CDR3 spells CASILAGKFRTGELFF. The CDR3 DNA sequence: TGTGCCAGCATACTAGCGGGGAAATTTAGAACCGGGGAGCTGTTTTTT.